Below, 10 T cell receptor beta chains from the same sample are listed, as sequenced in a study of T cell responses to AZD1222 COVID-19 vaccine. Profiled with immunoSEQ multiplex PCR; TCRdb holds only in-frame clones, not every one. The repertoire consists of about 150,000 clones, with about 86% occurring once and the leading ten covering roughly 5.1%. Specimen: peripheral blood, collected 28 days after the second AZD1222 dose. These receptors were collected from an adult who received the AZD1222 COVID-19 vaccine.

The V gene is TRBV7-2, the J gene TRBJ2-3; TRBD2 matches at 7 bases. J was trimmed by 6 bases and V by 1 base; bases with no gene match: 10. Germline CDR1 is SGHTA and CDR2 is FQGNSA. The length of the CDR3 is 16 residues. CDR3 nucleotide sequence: TGTGCCAGCAGCTTAGAGGGACTACCTACAACGGATACGCAGTATTTT. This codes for CASSLEGLPTTDTQYF.

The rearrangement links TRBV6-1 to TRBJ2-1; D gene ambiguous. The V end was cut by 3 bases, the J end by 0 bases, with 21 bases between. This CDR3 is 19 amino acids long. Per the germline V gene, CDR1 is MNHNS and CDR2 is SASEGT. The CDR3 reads CASSDILASTPRSYNEQFF. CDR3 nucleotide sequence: TGTGCCAGCAGTGATATCTTAGCCTCCACCCCTCGCTCCTACAATGAGCAGTTCTTC.

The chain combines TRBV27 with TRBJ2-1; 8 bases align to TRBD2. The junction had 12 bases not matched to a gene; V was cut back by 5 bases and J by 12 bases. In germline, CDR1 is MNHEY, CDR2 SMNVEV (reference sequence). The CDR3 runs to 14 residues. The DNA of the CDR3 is TGTGCCAGCAGTACATATAGCGGGGTCAGCGGGCAGTTCTTC. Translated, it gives CASSTYSGVSGQFF.

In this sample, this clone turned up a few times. The CDR3, as DNA: TGTGCCAGCTCACCAAAAATCGCAGGGATGAACACTGAAGCTTTCTTT. Protein product: CASSPKIAGMNTEAFF. V usage is TRBV18 and J usage is TRBJ1-1, with a possible D match to TRBD1 (5 bases). V was cut by 2 bases and J by 0 bases, with 13 bases left in between. Germline V gene data show CDR1 as KGHSH and CDR2 as LQKENI. CDR3 length: 16 residues. The full variable domain, in which reference TRBV18 and TRBJ1-1 provide the parts outside the CDR3, is NAGVMQNPRHLVRRRGQEARLRCSPMKGHSHVYWYRQLPEEGLKFMVYLQKENIIDESGMPKERFSAEFPKEGPSILRIQQVVRGDSAAYFCASSPKIAGMNTEAFFGQGTRLTVV.

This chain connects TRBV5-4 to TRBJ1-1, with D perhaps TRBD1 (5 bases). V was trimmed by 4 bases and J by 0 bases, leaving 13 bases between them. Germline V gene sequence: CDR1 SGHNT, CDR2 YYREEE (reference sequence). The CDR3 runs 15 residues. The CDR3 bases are TGTGCCAGCAGCCTCCCTGGGGGAATGAACACTGAAGCTTTCTTT. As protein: CASSLPGGMNTEAFF.

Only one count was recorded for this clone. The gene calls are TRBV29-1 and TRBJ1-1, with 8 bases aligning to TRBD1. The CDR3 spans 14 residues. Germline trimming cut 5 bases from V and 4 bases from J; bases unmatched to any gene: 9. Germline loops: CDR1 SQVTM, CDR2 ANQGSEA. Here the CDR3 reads CSVRDRPTPTEAFF. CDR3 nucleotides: TGCAGCGTTCGGGACAGGCCGACACCCACTGAAGCTTTCTTT.

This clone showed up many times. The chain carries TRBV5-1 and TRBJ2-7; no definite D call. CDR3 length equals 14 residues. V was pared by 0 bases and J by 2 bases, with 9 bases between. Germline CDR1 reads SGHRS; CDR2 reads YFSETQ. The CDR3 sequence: CASSLEGRAYEQYF. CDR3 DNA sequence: TGCGCCAGCAGCTTGGAGGGCAGAGCCTACGAGCAGTACTTC.

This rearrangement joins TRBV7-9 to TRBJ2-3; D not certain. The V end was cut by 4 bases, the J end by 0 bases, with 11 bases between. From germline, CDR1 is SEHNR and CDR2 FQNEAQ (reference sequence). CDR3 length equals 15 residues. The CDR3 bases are TGTGCCAGCAGCTCAAGGATTGGAAGCACAGATACGCAGTATTTT. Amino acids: CASSSRIGSTDTQYF.

CDR3 loop: CASSRNHGTTNTEAFF. In nucleotides, the CDR3 is TGTGCCAGCAGCCGGAACCACGGGACAACCAACACTGAAGCTTTCTTT. The chain links TRBV14 to TRBJ1-1, with D maybe TRBD1 (6 bases). V shed 4 bases and J shed 2 bases, with 17 bases lying between them. Germline values: CDR1 SGHDN, CDR2 FVKESK. The CDR3 length is 16 residues.

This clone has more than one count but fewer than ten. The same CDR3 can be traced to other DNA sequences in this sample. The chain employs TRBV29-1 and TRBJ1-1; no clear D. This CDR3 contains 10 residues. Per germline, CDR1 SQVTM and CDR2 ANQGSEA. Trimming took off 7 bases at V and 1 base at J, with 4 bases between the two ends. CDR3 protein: CSAQNTEAFF. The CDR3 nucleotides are TGCAGCGCCCAGAACACTGAAGCTTTCTTT.